The 7 T cell receptor beta chains given below trace back to one sample, sequenced in a study of CD8 T cells in Susac syndrome (dated by TCRdb to the late 2010s). Library prep was done by the immunoSEQ multiplex PCR assay. RNA was extracted using the RNeasy kit, and about 0.45 to 1 ug of the RNA was reverse transcribed with random hexamers. TCRdb handled the public reads itself, with Q25 trimming in fastp and clone calling in MiXCR, and kept productive beta chains. Rows with a matching CDR3 protein are joined into one entry that keeps the most common DNA and genes. For this sample there are 120,000 or so distinct CDR3 sequences; about 95% appear just once. The ten most abundant clones make up 0.09% to 0.15% of the sample. Sequencing input: CD4+ T cells from PBMCs. These receptors were taken from a human donor in good health.

The chain employs TRBV28 and TRBJ1-1; D call uncertain. CDR1 and CDR2 from the germline V gene are MDHEN and SYDVKM. V dropped 7 bases and J dropped 0 bases, with 9 bases sitting between them. The CDR3 is 13 residues long. CDR3 bases: TGTGCCAGCACGGGCCCGCTGAACACTGAAGCTTTCTTT. Protein product: CASTGPLNTEAFF. The full variable domain, in which reference TRBV28 and TRBJ1-1 provide the parts outside the CDR3, is DVKVTQSSRYLVKRTGEKVFLECVQDMDHENMFWYRQDPGLGLRLIYFSYDVKMKEKGDIPEGYSVSREKKERFSLILESASTNQTSMYLCASTGPLNTEAFFGQGTRLTVV.

The chain employs TRBV2 and TRBJ1-5; 9 bases align to TRBD1. Germline CDR1 and CDR2: SNHLY and FYNNEI. V lost 5 bases, J lost 6 bases, and 5 bases stayed unmatched. This CDR3 comprises 14 residues. DNA of the CDR3: TGTGCCAGCAGTCTCACAGGGGGCACTCAGCCCCAGCATTTT. Amino acids: CASSLTGGTQPQHF. The full variable domain, with the rest looked up from reference TRBV2 and TRBJ1-5, is EPEVTQTPSHQVTQMGQEVILRCVPISNHLYFYWYRQILGQKVEFLVSFYNNEISEKSEIFDDQFSVERPDGSNFTLKIRSTKLEDSAMYFCASSLTGGTQPQHFGDGTRLSIL.

The chain is built from TRBV20-1 and TRBJ2-7, with 8 bases fitting TRBD1. The CDR3 is 14 amino acids. CDR1 and CDR2 (germline): DFQATT, SNEGSKA (reference sequence). V lost 3 bases, J lost 1 base, and 5 bases stayed unmatched. The CDR3 reads CSASDGTGSYEQYF. CDR3 coding DNA: TGCAGTGCTAGTGACGGGACAGGATCCTACGAGCAGTACTTC.

This clonotype appeared a single time. The rearrangement joins TRBV4-1 to TRBJ2-2; TRBD2 matches at 7 bases. V shed 1 base and J 7 bases; nucleotides not matched to a gene: 18. In germline, CDR1 is MGHRA, CDR2 YSYEKL. The CDR3 contains 19 residues. CDR3 region: CASSQGPTSLGANGGELFF. CDR3 coding DNA: TGCGCCAGCAGCCAAGGTCCGACTAGCCTTGGGGCGAACGGCGGGGAGCTGTTTTTT.

The rearrangement joins TRBV9 to TRBJ1-2, with TRBD1 matching 9 bases. This CDR3 has 14 residues. V trimming: 4 bases; J trimming: 6 bases; junction bases outside the gene matches: 7. The germline V gene encodes CDR1 SGDLS and CDR2 YYNGEE. In nucleotides, the CDR3 is TGTGCCAGCAGCCCTAACAGGGGGCTGGATGGCTACACCTTC. Its protein product is CASSPNRGLDGYTF.

This chain links TRBV2 with TRBJ1-2; D is possibly TRBD1 (5 bases). The CDR3 has 13 amino acids. V gave up 2 bases and J gave up 8 bases, with 12 bases separating them. The germline V gene has CDR1 SNHLY and CDR2 FYNNEI. The chain's CDR3 is CASSERGSRGYTF. CDR3 nucleotides: TGTGCCAGCAGTGAAAGGGGATCGAGGGGCTACACCTTC.

The chain is built from TRBV4-1 and TRBJ2-5; 11 bases line up with TRBD2. This CDR3 has 15 amino acids. Germline CDR1 is MGHRA and CDR2 is YSYEKL. The trim removed 6 bases at V and 2 bases at J, leaving 5 bases unmatched. CDR3 sequence: CASRATSGMQETQYF. CDR3 nucleotide sequence: TGCGCCAGCAGAGCGACTAGCGGGATGCAAGAGACCCAGTACTTC.